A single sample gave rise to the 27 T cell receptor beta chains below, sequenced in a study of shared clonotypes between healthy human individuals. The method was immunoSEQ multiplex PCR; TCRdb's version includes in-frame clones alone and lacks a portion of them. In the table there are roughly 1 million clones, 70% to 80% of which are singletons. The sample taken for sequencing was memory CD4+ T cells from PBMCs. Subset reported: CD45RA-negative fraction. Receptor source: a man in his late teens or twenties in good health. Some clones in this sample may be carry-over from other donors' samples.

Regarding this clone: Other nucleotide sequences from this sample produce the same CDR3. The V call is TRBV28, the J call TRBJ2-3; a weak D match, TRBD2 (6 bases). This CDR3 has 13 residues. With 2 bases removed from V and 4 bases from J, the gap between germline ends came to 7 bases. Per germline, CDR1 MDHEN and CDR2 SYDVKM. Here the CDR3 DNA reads TGTGCCAGCAGTTTAAGACTAGCAGATACGCAGTATTTT. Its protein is CASSLRLADTQYF.

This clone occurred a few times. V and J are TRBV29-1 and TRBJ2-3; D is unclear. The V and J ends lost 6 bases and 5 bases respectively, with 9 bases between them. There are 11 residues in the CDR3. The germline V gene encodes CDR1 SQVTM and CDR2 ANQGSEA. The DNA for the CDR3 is TGCAGCGTCCTAGTGGGAGATACGCAGTATTTT. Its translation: CSVLVGDTQYF.

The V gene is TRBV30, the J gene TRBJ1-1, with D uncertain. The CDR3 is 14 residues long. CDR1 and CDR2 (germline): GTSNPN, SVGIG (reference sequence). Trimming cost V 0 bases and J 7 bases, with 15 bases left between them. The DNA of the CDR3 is TGTGCCTGGAGTGTCGTATCTGCCAAAAGTGAAGCTTTCTTT. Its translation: CAWSVVSAKSEAFF.

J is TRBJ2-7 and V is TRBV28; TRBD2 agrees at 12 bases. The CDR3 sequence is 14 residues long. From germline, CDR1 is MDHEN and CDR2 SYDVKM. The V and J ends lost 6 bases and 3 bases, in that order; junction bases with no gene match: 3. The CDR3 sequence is CASSTSGRFYEQYF. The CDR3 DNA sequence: TGTGCCAGCAGCACTAGCGGGAGGTTCTACGAGCAGTACTTC.

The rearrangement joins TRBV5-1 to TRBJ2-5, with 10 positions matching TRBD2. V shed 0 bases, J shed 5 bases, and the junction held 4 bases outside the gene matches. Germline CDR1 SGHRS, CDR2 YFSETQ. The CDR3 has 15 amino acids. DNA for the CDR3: TGCGCCAGCAGCTTGGCTCTAGCGGGAGCGGAGACCCAGTACTTC. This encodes CASSLALAGAETQYF. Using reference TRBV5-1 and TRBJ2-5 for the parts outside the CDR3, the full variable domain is KAGVTQTPRYLIKTRGQQVTLSCSPISGHRSVSWYQQTPGQGLQFLFEYFSETQRNKGNFPGRFSGRQFSNSRSEMNVSTLELGDSALYLCASSLALAGAETQYFGPGTRLLVL.

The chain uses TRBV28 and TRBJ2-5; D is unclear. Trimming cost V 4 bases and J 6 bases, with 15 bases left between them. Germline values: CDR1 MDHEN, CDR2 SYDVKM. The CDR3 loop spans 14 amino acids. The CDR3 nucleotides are TGTGCCAGCAGTTCCCCTTACCATTCAAAGACCCAGTACTTC. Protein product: CASSSPYHSKTQYF. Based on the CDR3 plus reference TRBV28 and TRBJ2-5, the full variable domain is DVKVTQSSRYLVKRTGEKVFLECVQDMDHENMFWYRQDPGLGLRLIYFSYDVKMKEKGDIPEGYSVSREKKERFSLILESASTNQTSMYLCASSSPYHSKTQYFGPGTRLLVL.

In nucleotides, the CDR3 is TGCAGCACGGGACCTAACTATGGCTACACCTTC. Residues: CSTGPNYGYTF. The chain couples TRBV29-1 to TRBJ1-2, with a weak D call TRBD1 (5 bases). Per germline, CDR1 SQVTM and CDR2 ANQGSEA. The V end lost 8 bases, the J end lost 0 bases, and 7 bases lay between the germline ends. There are 11 residues in the CDR3.

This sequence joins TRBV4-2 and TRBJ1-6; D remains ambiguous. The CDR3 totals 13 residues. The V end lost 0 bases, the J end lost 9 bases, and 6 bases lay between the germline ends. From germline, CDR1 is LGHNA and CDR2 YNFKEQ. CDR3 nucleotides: TGTGCCAGCAGCCAAGAGACGTCTTCACCCCTCCACTTT. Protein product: CASSQETSSPLHF.

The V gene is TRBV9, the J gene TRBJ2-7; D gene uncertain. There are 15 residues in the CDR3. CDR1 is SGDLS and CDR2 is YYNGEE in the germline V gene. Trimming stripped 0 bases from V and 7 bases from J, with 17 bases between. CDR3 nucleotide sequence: TGTGCCAGCAGCGTAGCTGGGGATGGTTTCTGGGAGCAGTACTTC. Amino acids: CASSVAGDGFWEQYF.

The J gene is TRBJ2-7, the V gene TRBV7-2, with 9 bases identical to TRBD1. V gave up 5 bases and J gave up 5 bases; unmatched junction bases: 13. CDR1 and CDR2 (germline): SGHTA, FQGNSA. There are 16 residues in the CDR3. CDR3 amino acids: CASSVTGQGSLHEQYF. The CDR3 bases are TGTGCCAGCAGCGTGACGGGACAGGGAAGTCTCCACGAGCAGTACTTC.

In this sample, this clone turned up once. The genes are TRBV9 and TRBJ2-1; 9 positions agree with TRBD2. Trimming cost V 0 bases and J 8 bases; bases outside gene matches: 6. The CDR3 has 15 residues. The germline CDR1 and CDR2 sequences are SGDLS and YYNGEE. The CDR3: CASSVEGGRAHEQFF. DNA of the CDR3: TGTGCCAGCAGCGTAGAGGGCGGGAGGGCCCATGAGCAGTTCTTC.

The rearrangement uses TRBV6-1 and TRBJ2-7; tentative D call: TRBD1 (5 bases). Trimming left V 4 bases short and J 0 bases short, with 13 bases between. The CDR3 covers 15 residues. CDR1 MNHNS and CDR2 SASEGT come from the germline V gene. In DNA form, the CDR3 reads TGTGCCAGCAGTGTAGGGGTCCCCCTCTCCTACGAGCAGTACTTC. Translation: CASSVGVPLSYEQYF.

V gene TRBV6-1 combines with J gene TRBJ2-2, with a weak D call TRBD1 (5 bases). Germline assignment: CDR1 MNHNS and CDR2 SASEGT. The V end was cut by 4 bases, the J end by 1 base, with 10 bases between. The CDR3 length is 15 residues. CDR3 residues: CASSVTAQNTGELFF. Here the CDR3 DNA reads TGTGCCAGCAGTGTGACAGCGCAGAACACCGGGGAGCTGTTTTTT.

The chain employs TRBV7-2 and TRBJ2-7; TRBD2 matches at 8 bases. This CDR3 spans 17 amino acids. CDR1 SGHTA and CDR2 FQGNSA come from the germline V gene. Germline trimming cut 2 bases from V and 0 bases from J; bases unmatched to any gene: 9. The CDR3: CASSLIGLAPSSYEQYF. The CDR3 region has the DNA TGTGCCAGCAGCTTAATAGGACTAGCACCGAGCTCCTACGAGCAGTACTTC.

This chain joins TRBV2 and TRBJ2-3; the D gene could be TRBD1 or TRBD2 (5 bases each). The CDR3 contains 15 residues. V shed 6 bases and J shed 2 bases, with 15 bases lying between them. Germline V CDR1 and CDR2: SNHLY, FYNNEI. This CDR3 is CASRRGPIVTDTQYF. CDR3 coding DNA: TGTGCCAGCAGGAGGGGTCCTATCGTCACAGATACGCAGTATTTT.

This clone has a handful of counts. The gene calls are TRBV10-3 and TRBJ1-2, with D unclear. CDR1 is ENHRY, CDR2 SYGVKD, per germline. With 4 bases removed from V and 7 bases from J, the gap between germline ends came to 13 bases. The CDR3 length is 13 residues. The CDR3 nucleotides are TGTGCCATCAGTGGGACGACGGACCGTGGCTACACCTTC. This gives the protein CAISGTTDRGYTF.

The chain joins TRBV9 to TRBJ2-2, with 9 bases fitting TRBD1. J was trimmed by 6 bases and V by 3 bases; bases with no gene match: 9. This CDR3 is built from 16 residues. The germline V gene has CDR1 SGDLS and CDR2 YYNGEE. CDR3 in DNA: TGTGCCAGCAGCGCGGTCTCTACAGGGGGCGCCGGGGAGCTGTTTTTT. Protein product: CASSAVSTGGAGELFF. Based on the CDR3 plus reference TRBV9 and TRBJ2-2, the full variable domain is DSGVTQTPKHLITATGQRVTLRCSPRSGDLSVYWYQQSLDQGLQFLIQYYNGEERAKGNILERFSAQQFPDLHSELNLSSLELGDSALYFCASSAVSTGGAGELFFGEGSRLTVL.

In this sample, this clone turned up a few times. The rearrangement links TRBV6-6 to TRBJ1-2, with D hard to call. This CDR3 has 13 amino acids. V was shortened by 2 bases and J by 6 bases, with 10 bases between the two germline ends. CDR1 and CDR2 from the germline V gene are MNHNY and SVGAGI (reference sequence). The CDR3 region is CASSYDPEDGYTF. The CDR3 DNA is TGTGCCAGCAGTTACGACCCCGAAGATGGCTACACCTTC.

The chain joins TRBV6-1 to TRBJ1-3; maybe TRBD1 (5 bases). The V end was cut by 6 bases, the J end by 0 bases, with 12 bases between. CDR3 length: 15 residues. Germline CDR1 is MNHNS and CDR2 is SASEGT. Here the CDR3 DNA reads TGTGCCAGCAGGCGGGACGCCTTCTCTGGAAACACCATATATTTT. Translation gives CASRRDAFSGNTIYF.

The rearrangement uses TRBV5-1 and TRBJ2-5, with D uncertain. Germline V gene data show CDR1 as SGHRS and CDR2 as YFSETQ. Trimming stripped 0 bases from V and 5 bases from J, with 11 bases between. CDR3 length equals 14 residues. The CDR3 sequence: CASSLAVSRETQYF. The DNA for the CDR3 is TGCGCCAGCAGCTTGGCCGTCAGTCGGGAGACCCAGTACTTC. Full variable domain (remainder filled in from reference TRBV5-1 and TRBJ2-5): KAGVTQTPRYLIKTRGQQVTLSCSPISGHRSVSWYQQTPGQGLQFLFEYFSETQRNKGNFPGRFSGRQFSNSRSEMNVSTLELGDSALYLCASSLAVSRETQYFGPGTRLLVL.

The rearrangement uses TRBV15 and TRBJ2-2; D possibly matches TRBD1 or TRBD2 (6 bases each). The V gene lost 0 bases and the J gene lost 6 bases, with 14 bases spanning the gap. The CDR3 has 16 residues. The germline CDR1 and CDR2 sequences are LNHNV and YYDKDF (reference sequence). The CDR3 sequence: CATSRDPRGAAGELFF. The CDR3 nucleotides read TGTGCCACCAGCAGAGACCCTAGGGGGGCGGCCGGGGAGCTGTTTTTT.

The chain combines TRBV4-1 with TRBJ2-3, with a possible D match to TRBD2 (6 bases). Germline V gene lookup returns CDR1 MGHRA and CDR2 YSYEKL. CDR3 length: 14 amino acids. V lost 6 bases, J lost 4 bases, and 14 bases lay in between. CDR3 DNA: TGCGCCAGCAGGGGGGGAGGTGAGCCAGATACGCAGTATTTT. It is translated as CASRGGGEPDTQYF.

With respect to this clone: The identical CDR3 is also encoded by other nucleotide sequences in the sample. CDR3 nucleotides: TGTGCCAGTAGTATTGGGCAGGGAAGAGCAACTAATGAAAAACTGTTTTTT. Its protein is CASSIGQGRATNEKLFF. The V and J genes are TRBV19 and TRBJ1-4, with a weak D call TRBD1 (5 bases). Germline assignment: CDR1 LNHDA and CDR2 SQIVND (reference sequence). This CDR3 is built from 17 residues. With 3 bases removed from V and 0 bases from J, the gap between germline ends came to 14 bases. Using reference TRBV19 and TRBJ1-4 for the parts outside the CDR3, the full variable domain is DGGITQSPKYLFRKEGQNVTLSCEQNLNHDAMYWYRQDPGQGLRLIYYSQIVNDFQKGDIAEGYSVSREKKESFPLTVTSAQKNPTAFYLCASSIGQGRATNEKLFFGSGTQLSVL.

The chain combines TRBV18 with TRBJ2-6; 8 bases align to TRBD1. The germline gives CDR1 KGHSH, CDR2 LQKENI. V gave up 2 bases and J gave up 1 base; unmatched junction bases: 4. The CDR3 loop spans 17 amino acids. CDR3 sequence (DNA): TGTGCCAGCTCACCATCCCAGGGGGCTTCTGGGGCCAACGTCCTGACTTTC. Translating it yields CASSPSQGASGANVLTF.

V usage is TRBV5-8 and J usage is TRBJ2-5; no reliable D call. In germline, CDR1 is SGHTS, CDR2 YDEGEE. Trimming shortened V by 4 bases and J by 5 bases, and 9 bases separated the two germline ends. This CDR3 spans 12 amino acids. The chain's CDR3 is CASSGPGETQYF. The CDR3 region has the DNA TGTGCCAGCAGCGGACCCGGCGAGACCCAGTACTTC.

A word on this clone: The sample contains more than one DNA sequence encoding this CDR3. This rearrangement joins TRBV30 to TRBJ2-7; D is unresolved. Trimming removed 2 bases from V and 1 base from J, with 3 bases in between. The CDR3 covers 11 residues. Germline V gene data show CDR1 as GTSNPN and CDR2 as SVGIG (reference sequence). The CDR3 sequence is CAWSLSYEQYF. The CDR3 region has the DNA TGTGCCTGGAGTTTATCCTACGAGCAGTACTTC.

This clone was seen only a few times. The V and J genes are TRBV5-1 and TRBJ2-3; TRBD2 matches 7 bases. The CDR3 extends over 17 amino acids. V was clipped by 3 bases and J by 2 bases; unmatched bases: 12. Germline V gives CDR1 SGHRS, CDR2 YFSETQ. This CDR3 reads CASSYPRGRESTDTQYF. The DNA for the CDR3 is TGCGCCAGCAGCTACCCCCGCGGGCGGGAGTCCACAGATACGCAGTATTTT.